This T cell receptor (beta chain) was captured in a study of cytomegalovirus exposure and HLA in healthy donors (dated by TCRdb to about 2017). Regarding the complete study: An earlier analysis of some 600 of the donors reported roughly 300 Gb of sequence data and 95 million to 130 million unique TCR beta sequences obtained from around 190 million T cells. Approximately 310 gigabases of sequencing data and approximately 85 million unique TCR sequences were included in an early release covering 550 to 800 HLA-typed donors. Of the roughly 400 genotyped donors, over 65% fell in the genetic ancestry cluster associated with self-reported Caucasian donors. The study was designed to test whether signatures of past pathogen exposure could be identified by cataloging public T cell receptors. The T cell repertoires of around 730 subjects were profiled by immunosequencing and related to cytomegalovirus serostatus. Along with the roughly 670-subject first cohort, a separate validation cohort of some 130 different subjects was used. The study combined high-throughput TCR immunosequencing, statistical association of individual TCRs with disease status, and machine learning to predict cytomegalovirus infection status. A later analysis re-analyzed previously published TCR beta repertoires from roughly 690 donors and added high-resolution HLA genotyping to study TCR occurrence patterns. The later analysis used no new phenotypic data to find candidate immune exposures, relying instead on TCR beta sequences and their occurrence across donors. In an earlier analysis of 500 to 650 of the donors, high-throughput TCR beta sequencing was used to judge whether each TCR beta V gene segment behaved as functional or pseudogenic. Alongside the repertoire data, information on donor age, sex, ethnicity and CMV serostatus was compiled. A later genetic analysis took genome-wide SNP genotypes for about 65% of the 666 donors and used that subset as a discovery cohort. All discovery cohort repertoires had been generated on a single sequencing platform. HLA typing included class I and class II loci at four-digit resolution. Typing coverage varied by locus: 629-630 donors for A, B, C, DRB1 and DQB1; 500 to 550 for DQA1; over 600 for DPA1; roughly 450 for DPB1. About five DR-DQ haplotypes were handled as single units for association and clustering because linkage in the cohort was strong. Among 398 genotyped donors of the cohort, an average of 235,054 unique TCR beta nucleotide sequences were sequenced per donor, 15% to 20% of them non-productive.

The cohort comprised 666 healthy bone marrow donors. All cohort members were sampled while nominally healthy, although unrecorded immune exposures were likely present. The donor tested CMV seropositive and was one of the 289 seropositive cohort members. A peripheral blood sample was collected from each donor, and TCR beta sequencing was performed on peripheral blood mononuclear cells. The Qiagen DNeasy Blood Extraction Kit was used to extract genomic DNA from the blood cell samples. The paper as a whole reports these results and caveats: Because counts were too low, around 18 rarely observed V segments, including chromosome 9 orphons, were left out of the earlier analysis of 500 to 650 of the donors. In a later genetic analysis, a missense DCLRE1C variant was associated with V-gene and J-gene trimming of TCR beta chains, and the association was replicated in an independent cohort. A total of around 150 TCR beta chains were listed by the study as associated with cytomegalovirus. When HLA alleles, especially DR and DQ, strongly co-occurred, TCR associations were difficult to assign to individual alleles. Correlated functional status among segregating V segments might be attributable to linkage disequilibrium, but an unknown experimental factor could not be ruled out. Only TCR beta chains were sequenced in this cohort, and the absence of alpha or paired-chain data limited detectable features. A further reported finding was that TCR beta sequences accurately predicted the HLA-A and HLA-B alleles for most subjects in the first cohort. A group of highly shared sequence variants was considered likely to be a technical artifact of the sequencing pipeline. In vitro tests confirmed that a few of the cytomegalovirus-associated TCR beta chains recognize cytomegalovirus antigens. Because some donors lacked HLA typing at each locus, the association tests relied only on the typed subset. According to a later analysis, parvovirus B19, influenza, CMV and Epstein-Barr virus appeared linked to several top co-occurrence clusters. Across donors, most TCR sequences were observed very rarely, whereas some public TCRs were present in many individuals. It was suggested by the authors that the approach could potentially be generalized to other disease states and immunological phenotypes. In a later analysis, HLA-associated TCR beta chains were found to be more clonally expanded and to have lower generation probabilities than equally common non-associated chains. According to a later genetic analysis, donors in an Asian-associated ancestry cluster had fewer N-insertions in productive TCRs than the approximately 700-donor mean. A later analysis associated approximately 17,000 TCR beta sequences with specific HLA alleles at a false discovery rate of 0.05. According to a later analysis, most CMV-associated TCR beta chains appeared to be HLA-restricted, and the HLA associations seemed to be driven largely by CMV exposure. Immune exposure information for the cohort was limited to CMV serostatus. The classifier was reported to diagnose cytomegalovirus status with high specificity and sensitivity in both the original cohort and the validation cohort. Broadly in line with IMGT annotations, most TCR beta V segments showed up in productive rearrangements about 90% or about 30% of the time in an earlier analysis of several hundred of the donors. Some IMGT-functional V segments, including TRBV6-2 and TRBV6-3, could not be told apart with the 87-base-pair reads, so those segments were excluded. According to a later analysis, TCR association rates differed among HLA loci, with DRB1 alleles showing the most associated TCRs and HLA-C alleles showing the fewest. Presence/absence analyses assumed roughly uniform sequencing depth across donors, an assumption that may not hold.

Libraries came from the immunoSEQ multiplex PCR assay. For the multiplex PCR, a mixture combining 60 forward primers for TCR Vbeta segments and 13 reverse primers for TCR Jbeta segments was used. A multiplex PCR assay on genomic DNA amplified the CDR3 region of rearranged TCR beta genes. Amplified TCR beta libraries were sequenced as 87-base-pair reads on the Illumina HiSeq System. On the study's bioinformatics: A later analysis tallied about 77 million unique TCR beta chains across the 666 repertoires, and about 12 million of those chains were shared by two or more donors. Raw reads were error-corrected and collapsed into unique sequences by a nearest-neighbor algorithm in which closely related sequences were merged to remove PCR and sequencing errors. CDR3 sequences were aligned to IMGT reference sequences to assign V, D and J gene segments. For a sequence to be retained, at least a six-nucleotide match to both a V gene segment and a J gene segment was required. Rearrangements were called productive when the CDR3 lacked stop codons and stayed in frame with V and J; all others were non-productive. CDR3 was defined by IMGT convention, running from the second conserved V-encoded cysteine to the conserved J-encoded phenylalanine. The earlier analysis of a few hundred of the donors excluded sequences that lacked an unambiguous match to a single V gene segment. In an earlier analysis of a few hundred of the donors, V segments were called functional above 56.7% productive rearrangements and were called segregating when the between-donor standard deviation exceeded 5%. A statistical classification framework was developed to diagnose cytomegalovirus status using the catalog of TCR beta chain sequences. In a later analysis, V and J genes were assigned by comparing TCR nucleotide sequences against IMGT/GENE-DB human TR gene sequences. The TCRdist pipeline was used in a later analysis to assign CDR3 sequences and most-parsimonious VDJ recombination scenarios. In a later analysis, every TCR beta chain was defined by the combination of its CDR3 amino acid sequence and its V-gene family, and reads without a unique V-gene family were dropped. As a way to deal with suspected cross-contamination and a sequencing artifact, a later analysis dropped under 600 nucleotide sequences that were highly shared and had low generation probability. A later analysis calculated a clonal expansion index for each public chain from normalized within-repertoire ranks of inferred template counts. In a later analysis, generation probabilities were computed using a VDJ recombination model fitted to out-of-frame rearrangements, and the results were checked against IGoR. A later analysis scored TCR-TCR, TCR-HLA and TCR-CMV co-occurrence with hypergeometric tests, applying a repertoire-size bias correction to TCR pairs. False discovery rates were estimated in a later analysis by permuting HLA or CMV assignments 20 times. In a later analysis, co-occurring TCRs were grouped using DBSCAN, and TCRdist sequence similarity was added for clustering within HLA-allele-positive subsets. For co-occurrence clustering, repertoires with fewer than 30,000 or more than 120,000 public chains were excluded, along with about five repertoires with anomalous nucleotide sharing. TCRdb took over this immuneACCESS table, retaining in-frame rearrangements with V and J assigned. Such tables are incomplete; in checked studies, under half of the missing clones stem from an unresolved V gene, and the remainder is unexplained. V and J calls and clone size come straight from that table; D and trimming were deduced from the DNA. Across this sample there are 95,000 to 150,000 clones, with around 80% seen only once. The ten largest clones capture roughly a tenth of the sample.

This clone has more than one count but fewer than ten. No antigen is known for it. No quality values exist for individual bases; no much larger clone is one base distant. CDR1 is given as MNHNS and CDR2 as SASEGT, both from the germline V gene. From the cysteine through the phenylalanine, the CDR3 covers 14 amino acids. Only the CDR3 portion is preserved as DNA: 42 bases, with reading frame beginning at the first base. Relative to germline, V is 5 bases shorter and J is 6 bases shorter, with 16 bases between their ends. The specimen was PBMCs. This receptor was identified in a young man in good health and CMV-seropositive. The chain is made from TRBV6-1 and TRBJ1-2; the D gene is possibly TRBD1, with 5 bases matching. The nucleotide sequence reads TGTGCCAGCAGTTATCAGGGCGGGAGTAATGGCTACACCTTC. It codes for CASSYQGGSNGYTF.